A single sample gave rise to the 9 T cell receptor beta chains below, sequenced in a study of HIV-infected patients and healthy controls. No cell fractionation was done, so the repertoire covers all unsorted peripheral blood T cells. About 500 ng RNA was reverse transcribed with alpha and beta constant-region primers. Separate chain-specific third strand synthesis with multiplexing indices produced the alpha and beta libraries. TCRdb passed the 5' RACE reads through MiXCR, listing each CDR3 protein once. The top ten hold 1.9% of the sample, which has more than 15,000 distinct CDR3 sequences, about 5.4% seen once. The sample comprised blood. These receptors all stem from an adult in good health.

This clonotype was seen repeatedly, ten times or more. The gene calls are TRBV7-2 and TRBJ2-3, with 7 bases fitting TRBD1. The CDR3 sequence is 15 residues long. J lost 0 bases, V lost 2 bases, and 2 bases had no gene match. Germline CDR1 and CDR2: SGHTA and FQGNSA. The CDR3 coding sequence is TGTGCCAGCAGCTTAAGGGGGCGAAGCACAGATACGCAGTATTTT. Its protein product is CASSLRGRSTDTQYF.

This clonotype appeared once. The rearrangement joins TRBV12-3 or TRBV12-4 to TRBJ1-6; no reliable D call. The CDR3 has 15 amino acids. With 1 base removed from V and 5 bases from J, the gap between germline ends came to 9 bases. CDR3 nucleotides: TGTGCCAGCAGTTTAGTGGCGGCGAATAATTCACCCCTCCACTTT. Its protein is CASSLVAANNSPLHF.

This clonotype was counted ten times or more. This chain uses TRBV6-6 with TRBJ1-5; TRBD1 agrees at 7 bases. The CDR3 runs to 16 residues. J lost 0 bases, V lost 11 bases, and 13 bases had no gene match. Germline assignment: CDR1 MNHNY and CDR2 SVGAGI (reference sequence). CDR3 amino acids: CAARTGQTVSNQPQHF. The CDR3 region has the DNA TGTGCCGCCCGGACAGGTCAAACGGTTAGCAATCAGCCCCAGCATTTT.

This clonotype has a count of ten or more. The chain uses TRBV7-9 and TRBJ2-2; 7 bases align to TRBD2. The CDR3 runs 18 residues. Germline V gene lookup returns CDR1 SEHNR and CDR2 FQNEAQ (reference sequence). V was clipped by 5 bases and J by 5 bases; unmatched bases: 17. DNA of the CDR3: TGTGCCAGCAGCCTGCCTCCCCGACTAGCCGCTCAGACCGGGGAGCTGTTTTTT. Translating it yields CASSLPPRLAAQTGELFF.

Ten or more counts support this clonotype. CDR3 nucleotide sequence: TGCAGTGCTAGGGACCAGGGTGGCGGCACTGAAGCTTTCTTT. As protein: CSARDQGGGTEAFF. The chain uses TRBV20-1 and TRBJ1-1, with a weak D call TRBD1 (5 bases). Germline V gene data show CDR1 as DFQATT and CDR2 as SNEGSKA (reference sequence). The CDR3 extends over 14 amino acids. V lost 3 bases and J lost 4, with 15 bases in between.

This clonotype was found many times. V gene TRBV29-1 combines with J gene TRBJ1-1; D remains unclear. Deletions cut 6 bases from V and 4 bases from J, with 9 bases between. Per the germline V gene, CDR1 is SQVTM and CDR2 is ANQGSEA. The CDR3 is 11 amino acids. The CDR3 bases are TGCAGCGTGGAGTTAAGCACTGAAGCTTTCTTT. Its protein is CSVELSTEAFF.

This clonotype showed up many times. The chain carries TRBV7-2 and TRBJ2-3; D possibly corresponds to TRBD1 (5 bases). The length of the CDR3 is 15 residues. Germline-derived CDR1 and CDR2 are SGHTA and FQGNSA. Trimming removed 2 bases from V and 2 bases from J, with 11 bases in between. CDR3 coding DNA: TGTGCCAGCAGCTTATTGGGGCAGTACACAGATACGCAGTATTTT. This codes for CASSLLGQYTDTQYF.

This clonotype is labeled medium-sized. The V and J genes are TRBV10-3 and TRBJ2-1; tentative D call: TRBD2 (5 bases). Trimming removed 3 bases at V and 7 bases at J, with 7 bases between. This CDR3 region has 12 residues. CDR1 ENHRY and CDR2 SYGVKD come from the germline V gene. Here the CDR3 DNA reads TGTGCCATCAGTGAAAGGGAGAATGAGCAGTTCTTC. Residues: CAISERENEQFF.

A note on this clonotype: A much larger clonotype is one base distant, so this may be a read error. The chain carries TRBV19 and TRBJ1-3, with a possible D match to TRBD1 (6 bases). The ends were cut back, 6 bases at V and 1 base at J, with 13 bases in the middle. The germline V gene has CDR1 LNHDA and CDR2 SQIVND (reference sequence). CDR3 length: 15 residues. CDR3 residues: CASSTNRDSGNTIYF. The CDR3 nucleotides read TGTGCCAGTAGCACAAACAGGGATTCTGGAAACACCATATATTTT.